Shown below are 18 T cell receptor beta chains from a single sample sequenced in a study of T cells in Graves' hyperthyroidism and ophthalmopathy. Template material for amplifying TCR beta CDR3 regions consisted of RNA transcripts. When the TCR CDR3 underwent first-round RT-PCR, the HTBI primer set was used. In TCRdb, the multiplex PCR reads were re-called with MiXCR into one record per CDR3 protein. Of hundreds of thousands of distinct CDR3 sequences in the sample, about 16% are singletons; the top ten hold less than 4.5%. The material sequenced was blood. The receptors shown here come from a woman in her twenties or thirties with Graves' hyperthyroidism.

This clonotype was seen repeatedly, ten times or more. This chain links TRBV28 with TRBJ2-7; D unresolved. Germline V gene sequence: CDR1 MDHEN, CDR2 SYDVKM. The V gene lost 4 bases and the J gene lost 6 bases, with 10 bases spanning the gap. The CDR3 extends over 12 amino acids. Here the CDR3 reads CASSSGDIEQYF. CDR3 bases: TGTGCCAGCAGTTCCGGCGATATCGAGCAGTACTTC.

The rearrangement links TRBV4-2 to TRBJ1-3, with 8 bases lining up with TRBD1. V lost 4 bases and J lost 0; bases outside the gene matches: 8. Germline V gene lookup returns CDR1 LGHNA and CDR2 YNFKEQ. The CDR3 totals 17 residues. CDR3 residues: CASSPGDRHLSGNTIYF. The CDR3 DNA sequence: TGTGCCAGCAGCCCCGGGGACAGGCACCTCTCTGGAAACACCATATATTTT.

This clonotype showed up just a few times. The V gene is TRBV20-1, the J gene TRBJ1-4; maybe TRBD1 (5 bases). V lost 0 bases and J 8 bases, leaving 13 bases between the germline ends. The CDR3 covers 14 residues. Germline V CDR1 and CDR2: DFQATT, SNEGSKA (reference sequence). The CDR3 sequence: CSARERGMWEKLFF. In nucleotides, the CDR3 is TGCAGTGCTAGAGAAAGGGGAATGTGGGAAAAACTGTTTTTT.

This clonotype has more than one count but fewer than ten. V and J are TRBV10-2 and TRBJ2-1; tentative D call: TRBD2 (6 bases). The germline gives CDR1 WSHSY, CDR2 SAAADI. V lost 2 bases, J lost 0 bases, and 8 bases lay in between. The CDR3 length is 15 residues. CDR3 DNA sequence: TGCGCCAGCAGTGAGGCGCGGGGCTCCTACAATGAGCAGTTCTTC. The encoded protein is CASSEARGSYNEQFF.

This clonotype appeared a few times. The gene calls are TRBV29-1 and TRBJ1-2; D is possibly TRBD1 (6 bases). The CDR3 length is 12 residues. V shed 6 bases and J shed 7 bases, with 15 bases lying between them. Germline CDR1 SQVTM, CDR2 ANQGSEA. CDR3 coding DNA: TGCAGCGTCGATCAGGGGAGTCGTGGCTACACCTTC. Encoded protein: CSVDQGSRGYTF.

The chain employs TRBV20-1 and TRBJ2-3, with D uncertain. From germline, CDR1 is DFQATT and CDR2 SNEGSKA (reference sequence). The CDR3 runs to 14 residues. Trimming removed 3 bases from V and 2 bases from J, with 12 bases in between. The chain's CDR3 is CSASSPSLTDTQYF. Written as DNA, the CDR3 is TGCAGTGCTAGTAGTCCGAGCCTCACAGATACGCAGTATTTT.

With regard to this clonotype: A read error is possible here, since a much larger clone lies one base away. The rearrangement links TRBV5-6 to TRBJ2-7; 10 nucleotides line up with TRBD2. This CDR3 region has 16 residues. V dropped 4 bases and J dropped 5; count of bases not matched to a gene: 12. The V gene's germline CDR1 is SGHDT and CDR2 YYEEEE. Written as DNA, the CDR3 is TGTGCCAGCAGCGAGGTTGGACTAGCGGTTCCCAACGAGCAGTACTTC. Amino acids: CASSEVGLAVPNEQYF.

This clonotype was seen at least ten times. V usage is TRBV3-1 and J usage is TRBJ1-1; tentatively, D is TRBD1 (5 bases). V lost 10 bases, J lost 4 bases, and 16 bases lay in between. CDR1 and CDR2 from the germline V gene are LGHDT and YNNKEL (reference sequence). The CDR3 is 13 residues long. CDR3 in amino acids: CATRVGGGTEAFF. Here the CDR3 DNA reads TGTGCCACCAGAGTCGGGGGAGGCACTGAAGCTTTCTTT.

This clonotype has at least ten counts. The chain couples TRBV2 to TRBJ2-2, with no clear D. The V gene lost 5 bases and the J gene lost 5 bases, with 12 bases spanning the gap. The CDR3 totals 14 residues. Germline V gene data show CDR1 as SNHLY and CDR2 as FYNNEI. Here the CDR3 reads CASSRAQGTGELFF. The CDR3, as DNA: TGTGCCAGCAGTCGGGCCCAAGGTACCGGGGAGCTGTTTTTT.

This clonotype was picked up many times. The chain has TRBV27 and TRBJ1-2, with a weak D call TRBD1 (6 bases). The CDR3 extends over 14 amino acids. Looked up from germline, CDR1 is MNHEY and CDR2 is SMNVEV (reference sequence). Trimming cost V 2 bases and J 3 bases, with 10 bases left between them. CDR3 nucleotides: TGTGCCAGCAGTTTAACCCAGGGGTACTATGGCTACACCTTC. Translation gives CASSLTQGYYGYTF.

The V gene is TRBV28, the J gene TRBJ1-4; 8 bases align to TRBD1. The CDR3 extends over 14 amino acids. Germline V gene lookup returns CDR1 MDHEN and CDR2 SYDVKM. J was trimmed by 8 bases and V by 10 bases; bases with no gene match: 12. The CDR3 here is CATQRDRGGEKLFF. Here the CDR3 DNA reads TGTGCCACTCAGAGAGACAGGGGCGGCGAAAAACTGTTTTTT.

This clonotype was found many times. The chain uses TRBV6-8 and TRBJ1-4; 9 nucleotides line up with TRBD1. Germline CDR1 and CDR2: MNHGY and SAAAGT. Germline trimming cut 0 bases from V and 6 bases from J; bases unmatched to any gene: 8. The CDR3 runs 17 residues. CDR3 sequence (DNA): TGTGCCAGCAGTTACTCGATGGGGCGGACAGGGGATGAAAAACTGTTTTTT. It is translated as CASSYSMGRTGDEKLFF.

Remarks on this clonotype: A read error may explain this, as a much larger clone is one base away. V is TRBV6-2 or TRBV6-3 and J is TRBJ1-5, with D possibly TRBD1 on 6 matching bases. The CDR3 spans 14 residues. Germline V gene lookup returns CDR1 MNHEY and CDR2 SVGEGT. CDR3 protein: CASNYSRSQGSQHF. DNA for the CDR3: TGTGCCAGCAATTACTCGAGGTCACAGGGAAGCCAGCATTTT.

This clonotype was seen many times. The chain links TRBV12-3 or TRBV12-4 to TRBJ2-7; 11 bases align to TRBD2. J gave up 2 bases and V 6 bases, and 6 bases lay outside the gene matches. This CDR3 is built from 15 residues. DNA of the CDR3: TGTGCCAGCAGCCCCGAGGGACTAGCGGCCTACGAGCAGTACTTC. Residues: CASSPEGLAAYEQYF.

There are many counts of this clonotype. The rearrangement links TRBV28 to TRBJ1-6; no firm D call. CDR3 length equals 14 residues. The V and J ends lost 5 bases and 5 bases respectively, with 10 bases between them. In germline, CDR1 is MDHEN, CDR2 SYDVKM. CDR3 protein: CASSTWGDNSPLHF. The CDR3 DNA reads TGTGCCAGCAGTACCTGGGGTGATAATTCACCCCTCCACTTT.

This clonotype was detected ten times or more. The CDR3 bases are TGTGCCAGCAGCAGGGGTAGCAATCAGCCCCAGCATTTT. Translated, it gives CASSRGSNQPQHF. The V call is TRBV7-2, the J call TRBJ1-5, with D possibly matching TRBD1 (5 bases). Trimming cost V 5 bases and J 0 bases, with 5 bases left between them. From germline, CDR1 is SGHTA and CDR2 FQGNSA. The CDR3 is 13 residues long.

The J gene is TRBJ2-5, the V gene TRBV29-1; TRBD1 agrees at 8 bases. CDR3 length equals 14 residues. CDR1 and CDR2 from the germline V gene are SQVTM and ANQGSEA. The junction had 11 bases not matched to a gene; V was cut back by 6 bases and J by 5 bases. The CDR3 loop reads CSVPGAGGGETQYF. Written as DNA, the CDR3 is TGCAGCGTCCCCGGGGCAGGGGGCGGCGAGACCCAGTACTTC.

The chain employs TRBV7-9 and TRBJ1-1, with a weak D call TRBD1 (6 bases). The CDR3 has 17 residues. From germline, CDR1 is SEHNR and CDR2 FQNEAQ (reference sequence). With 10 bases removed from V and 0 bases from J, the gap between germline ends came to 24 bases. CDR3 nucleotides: TGTGCCACGCCTACAGGGATCGGGTTTAAGGTGAACACTGAAGCTTTCTTT. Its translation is CATPTGIGFKVNTEAFF.